A selection of T cell receptor beta chains follows, all from one sample in a study of blood T cell repertoires in COVID-19. TCRdb keeps only in-frame clones here, not all; method: immunoSEQ multiplex PCR. The sample records fewer than 500,000 clones, 75% to 90% being singletons. The specimen was peripheral blood. The receptors derive from a woman in her twenties or thirties with acute or convalescent COVID-19. CDR3s include the opening cysteine and the closing phenylalanine or tryptophan. The D gene is left open where the match is weak.

>TRBV18|15|-|TRBJ2-5
CASSPSSRLRETQYF
TGTGCCAGCTCACCTTCCAGTCGTCTCAGAGAGACCCAGTACTTC
>TRBV4-2|18|TRBD2|TRBJ2-5
CASSQALGLAGGQETQYF
TGTGCCAGCAGCCAAGCCCTCGGACTAGCGGGGGGGCAAGAGACCCAGTACTTC
>TRBV19|16|-|TRBJ2-1
CASSILVGALSNEQFF
TGTGCCAGTAGTATTCTCGTGGGGGCTTTAAGCAATGAGCAGTTCTTC
>TRBV10-2|14|TRBD2|TRBJ2-2
CASIRGGITGELFF
TGCGCCAGCATACGCGGGGGTATCACCGGGGAGCTGTTTTTT
>TRBV5-6|17|TRBD1|TRBJ2-2
CASSWTGTGGGTGELFF
TGTGCCAGCAGCTGGACCGGGACAGGGGGTGGGACCGGGGAGCTGTTTTTT
>TRBV5-6|15|TRBD2|TRBJ2-2
CASSLRSGGTGELFF
TGTGCCAGCAGCTTACGTAGCGGGGGGACCGGGGAGCTGTTTTTT
>TRBV12-3/TRBV12-4|13|-|TRBJ2-5
CASSFQGFETQYF
TGTGCCAGCAGTTTCCAGGGGTTTGAGACCCAGTACTTC
>TRBV11-2|15|-|TRBJ2-1
CASSLVISPYNEQFF
TGTGCCAGCAGCTTAGTGATTAGCCCCTACAATGAGCAGTTCTTC
>TRBV18|15|TRBD1|TRBJ1-2
CASSPGTGGVYGYTF
TGTGCCAGCTCACCGGGGACAGGGGGCGTCTATGGCTACACCTTC
>TRBV10-3|12|-|TRBJ1-2
CASKAGTDGYTF
TGTGCCTCAAAAGCGGGGACGGATGGCTACACCTTC